This entry lists 17 T cell receptor beta chains sequenced from one sample in a study of T cells in Graves' hyperthyroidism and ophthalmopathy (dated by TCRdb to the late 2010s). Libraries were prepared through multiplex PCR. Sequencing instrument: Illumina HiSeq 2000. The TCR beta CDR3 regions were amplified from RNA transcripts. A first-round RT-PCR of the TCR CDR3 used the HTBI primer set with the Qiagen OneStep RT-PCR kit. TCRdb reran the public reads through fastp at Q25 and MiXCR, keeping productive beta chains. Here each entry gathers all rows of one CDR3 protein and keeps the most common genes and DNA. The sample data list 500,000 to 650,000 distinct CDR3 sequences, and about 20% of these were observed just once. Over 45% of the sample is in the top ten clones. The material sequenced was blood. The source is a man aged 35 to 55 with Graves' ophthalmopathy.

The CDR3 is CSAGALSYNEQFF. In DNA form, the CDR3 reads TGCAGTGCGGGGGCCCTCTCCTACAATGAGCAGTTCTTC. V usage is TRBV20-1 and J usage is TRBJ2-1; D is perhaps TRBD1 (6 bases). The germline gives CDR1 DFQATT, CDR2 SNEGSKA (reference sequence). The V and J ends lost 6 bases and 0 bases respectively, with 9 bases between them. The length of the CDR3 is 13 residues.

The chain combines TRBV5-1 with TRBJ1-2; a weak D match, TRBD1 (5 bases). V was pared by 0 bases and J by 7 bases, with 16 bases between. Germline-derived CDR1 and CDR2 are SGHRS and YFSETQ. This CDR3 has 15 residues. In nucleotides, the CDR3 is TGCGCCAGCAGCTTGGCCGGGCCTCGGGGGGTTGGCTACACCTTC. It specifies CASSLAGPRGVGYTF.

The genes are TRBV7-9 and TRBJ2-5; TRBD2 agrees at 9 bases. The CDR3 covers 16 residues. V shed 5 bases and J 0 bases; nucleotides not matched to a gene: 7. Per the germline V gene, CDR1 is SEHNR and CDR2 is FQNEAQ (reference sequence). The CDR3 nucleotides read TGTGCCAGCAGCACCCGACTAGCGGTCGACCAAGAGACCCAGTACTTC. Encoded protein: CASSTRLAVDQETQYF.

The rearrangement joins TRBV27 to TRBJ2-1, with D unresolved. Trimming left V 5 bases short and J 2 bases short, with 13 bases between. The CDR3 length is 15 residues. Germline V gene sequence: CDR1 MNHEY, CDR2 SMNVEV (reference sequence). The CDR3 loop is CASSPTRSPYNEQFF. The CDR3 nucleotides read TGTGCCAGCAGTCCCACACGGTCACCCTACAATGAGCAGTTCTTC.

The rearrangement links TRBV24-1 to TRBJ2-2, with TRBD1 matching 8 bases. The germline CDR1 and CDR2 sequences are KGHDR and SFDVKD. V dropped 3 bases and J dropped 5; count of bases not matched to a gene: 1. The CDR3 is made up of 14 amino acids. CDR3 in DNA: TGTGCCACCAGTGATAACAGGGGGACCGGGGAGCTGTTTTTT. Translated, it gives CATSDNRGTGELFF.

This clonotype showed up just a few times. CDR3 protein: CASSQDRPYEQYF. CDR3 DNA: TGTGCCAGCAGCCAAGACAGGCCCTACGAGCAGTACTTC. The rearrangement joins TRBV3-1 to TRBJ2-7; D remains ambiguous. Trimming pared 0 bases from V and 2 bases from J, leaving 5 bases between. This CDR3 region has 13 residues. In germline, CDR1 is LGHDT, CDR2 YNNKEL (reference sequence).

This clonotype has more than one count but fewer than ten. V gene TRBV10-2 combines with J gene TRBJ1-1, with no clear D. Germline lookup yields CDR1 WSHSY and CDR2 SAAADI. This CDR3 has 12 amino acids. Trimming removed 0 bases from V and 8 bases from J, with 7 bases in between. The CDR3 loop is CASSESPAEAFF. CDR3 in DNA: TGCGCCAGCAGTGAGTCGCCAGCCGAAGCTTTCTTT.

On this clonotype itself: A much larger clone lies one base from this, so it may be a read error. The V and J genes are TRBV12-3 or TRBV12-4 and TRBJ2-1; D possibly corresponds to TRBD1 (6 bases). CDR3 length: 18 amino acids. As DNA, the CDR3 is TGTGCCAGCCGTTTGAGCCCAGACAGGTTCCGCTCCTACAATGAGCAGTTCTTC. This sequence encodes CASRLSPDRFRSYNEQFF.

In its sample, this clonotype was seen a few times. This chain joins TRBV7-2 and TRBJ2-1; TRBD2 aligns across 7 bases. After removal of 5 bases from V and 5 bases from J, the junction contained 9 bases not matched to a gene. This CDR3 spans 15 amino acids. Germline V lookup: CDR1 SGHTA, CDR2 FQGNSA. The CDR3 loop is CASSLPRGSDNEQFF. CDR3 in DNA: TGTGCCAGCAGCCTACCGCGCGGGAGCGACAATGAGCAGTTCTTC.

This clonotype was recorded many times. The rearrangement links TRBV7-8 to TRBJ2-1; 7 bases are a match to TRBD2. J was trimmed by 5 bases and V by 5 bases; bases with no gene match: 12. The CDR3 totals 16 residues. Looked up from germline, CDR1 is SGHVS and CDR2 is FQNEAQ. This CDR3 is CASSPLRDYLNNEQFF. The CDR3 region has the DNA TGTGCCAGCAGCCCACTCCGGGACTACCTTAACAATGAGCAGTTCTTC. The full variable domain, completed using reference TRBV7-8 and TRBJ2-1, is GAGVSQSPRYKVAKRGQDVALRCDPISGHVSLFWYQQALGQGPEFLTYFQNEAQLDKSGLPSDRFFAERPEGSVSTLKIQRTQQEDSAVYLCASSPLRDYLNNEQFFGPGTRLTVL.

The chain couples TRBV5-6 to TRBJ1-2; TRBD1 matches at 9 bases. V lost 3 bases and J lost 5; bases outside the gene matches: 11. Per the germline V gene, CDR1 is SGHDT and CDR2 is YYEEEE. The CDR3 is made up of 16 amino acids. DNA of the CDR3: TGTGCCAGCAGCTCCCTCCGTGTGGGACAGGGATATGGCTACACCTTC. This sequence encodes CASSSLRVGQGYGYTF.

The CDR3 spells CAWSLSGADTQYF. Written as DNA, the CDR3 is TGTGCCTGGAGCCTTTCAGGCGCAGATACGCAGTATTTT. The chain is built from TRBV30 and TRBJ2-3; no firm D call. Germline V CDR1 and CDR2: GTSNPN, SVGIG (reference sequence). The CDR3 length is 13 residues. Between the trimmed V and J ends, which lost 3 bases and 4 bases, there was a span of 11 bases.

This chain connects TRBV4-2 to TRBJ2-2, with TRBD2 matching 11 bases. CDR1 is LGHNA, CDR2 YNFKEQ, per germline. The CDR3 has 16 amino acids. Losses at the gene ends were 4 bases for V and 8 bases for J; bases not matched to a gene: 9. The CDR3 is CASSPRLAGGAGELFF. The CDR3 coding sequence is TGTGCCAGCAGCCCCCGGCTAGCGGGGGGAGCGGGGGAGCTGTTTTTT.

The chain couples TRBV27 to TRBJ2-7, with TRBD2 identical over 7 bases. Germline assignment: CDR1 MNHEY and CDR2 SMNVEV (reference sequence). The junction had 5 bases not matched to a gene; V was cut back by 6 bases and J by 0 bases. The CDR3 is 14 amino acids. The CDR3 sequence is CASSASGPSYEQYF. The CDR3 nucleotides read TGTGCCAGCAGCGCTAGCGGACCCTCCTACGAGCAGTACTTC.

The chain carries TRBV7-3 and TRBJ2-1, with D possibly being TRBD1 (6 bases). The CDR3 consists of 13 residues. Germline CDR1 and CDR2: SGHTA and FQGTGA. V was trimmed by 5 bases and J by 6 bases, leaving 11 bases between them. The CDR3, as DNA: TGTGCCAGCAGCCTTCAACAGGGCAATGAGCAGTTCTTC. Translated: CASSLQQGNEQFF.

This rearrangement joins TRBV14 to TRBJ2-7; D not certain. The germline V and J ends were trimmed by 2 bases and 5 bases, with 16 bases remaining between them. CDR3 length: 15 residues. CDR1 and CDR2 (germline): SGHDN, FVKESK. The CDR3: CASSQWTSTYDEQYF. Here the CDR3 DNA reads TGTGCCAGCAGCCAATGGACGTCCACCTACGACGAGCAGTACTTC.

With regard to this clonotype: Its ends do not fully match the called genes, so a read error is possible. The chain uses TRBV7-7 and TRBJ2-1; TRBD2 matches at 9 bases. Per germline, CDR1 SSHAT and CDR2 FNYEAQ (reference sequence). CDR3 length: 13 residues. CDR3 sequence (DNA): TGTGCTAGCAGCGTAGCGGGAGTTAATGAGCAGTTCTTC. Translated: CASSVAGVNEQFF. Drawing the rest from reference TRBV7-7 and TRBJ2-1, the complete variable domain is GAGVSQSPRYKVTKRGQDVTLRCDPISSHATLYWYQQALGQGPEFLTYFNYEAQPDKSGLPSDRFSAERPEGSISTLTIQRTEQRDSAMYRCASSVAGVNEQFFGPGTRLTVL.